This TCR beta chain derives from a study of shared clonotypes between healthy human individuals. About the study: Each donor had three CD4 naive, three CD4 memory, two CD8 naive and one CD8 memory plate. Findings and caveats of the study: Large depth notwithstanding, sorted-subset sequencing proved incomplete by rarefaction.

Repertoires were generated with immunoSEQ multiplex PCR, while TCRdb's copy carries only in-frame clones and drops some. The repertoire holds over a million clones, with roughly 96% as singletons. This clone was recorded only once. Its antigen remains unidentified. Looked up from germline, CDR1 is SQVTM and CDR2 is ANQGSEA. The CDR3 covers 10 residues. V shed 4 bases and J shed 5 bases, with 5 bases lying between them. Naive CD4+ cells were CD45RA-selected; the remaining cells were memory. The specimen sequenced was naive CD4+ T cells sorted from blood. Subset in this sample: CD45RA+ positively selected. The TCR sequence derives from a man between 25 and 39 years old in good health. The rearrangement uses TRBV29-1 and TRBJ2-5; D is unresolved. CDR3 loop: CSVVVETQYF. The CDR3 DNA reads TGCAGCGTTGTTGTCGAGACCCAGTACTTC.